The clone carrying this T cell receptor beta chain was detected ten times or more. Its matching antigen is unknown. Drawn from each donor were approximately 9.2 milliliters of peripheral blood. V dropped 4 bases and J dropped 6 bases, with 15 bases sitting between them. There are 14 residues in the CDR3. Germline V gene lookup returns CDR1 DFQATT and CDR2 SNEGSKA (reference sequence). A sample-barcoded 5' primer and a J-beta primer mix were used in a second PCR of roughly 6 to 12 cycles. MiXCR was run by TCRdb on the 5' RACE reads, yielding one entry per CDR3 protein. The sample holds about 500,000 distinct CDR3 sequences, around 24% seen once. This entry belongs to a study of blood T cells in healthy people across ages. Findings and caveats of the study: PBMCs went unsorted, and a conclusive naive versus antigen-experienced comparison was therefore prevented. Diversity estimates from one million T cells were considered underestimates.

These data were also filed under a second study, of T cells of mothers and their children. That report notes: Inherited differences only slightly affect thymic shaping of TCR recombination output.

The V call is TRBV20-1, the J call TRBJ1-4, with D possibly being TRBD1 (6 bases). The source is a boy between 10 and 17 years old in good health. The material sequenced was blood. CDR3 in DNA: TGCAGTGCTACTCCGGACAGTCTACATGAAAAACTGTTTTTT. Translation: CSATPDSLHEKLFF.